This TCR beta chain was identified in a study of T cell responses to AZD1222 COVID-19 vaccine. The study, taken as a whole, reports: The repertoires were collected only after the peak T cell response. Clonal diversity may have been underestimated in mostly white British donors.

Concerning this clone itself: Its target is not known.

Germline loops: CDR1 SEHNR, CDR2 FQNEAQ (reference sequence). The V gene end was trimmed by 6 bases and the J gene end by 0 bases; junction bases not matched to a gene: 4. This CDR3 is built from 15 residues. Profiled with immunoSEQ multiplex PCR; TCRdb holds only in-frame clones, not every one. Of approximately 110,000 clones listed, around 95% are singletons. The J gene is TRBJ1-1, the V gene TRBV7-9; 10 positions agree with TRBD1. Sample: peripheral blood, taken on day 0 of AZD1222 vaccination. The sequence was obtained from an adult in good health. The CDR3 nucleotides read TGTGCCAGCAGAGCCGGGACAGGGGTGAACACTGAAGCTTTCTTT. It specifies CASRAGTGVNTEAFF.